This T cell receptor (beta chain) was sequenced in a study of Graves' ophthalmopathy and Graves' hyperthyroidism. The study, taken as a whole, reports: The 13-signature model separated ophthalmopathy from stable hyperthyroidism at around 90% sensitivity and approximately 81% specificity. Blood also contained most of the expanded thyroid clonotypes above 0.001 frequency.

Ophthalmopathy in the donors was of moderate-to-severe activity, with CAS ≥3, NOSPECS ≥4 and duration under 3 months. Researchers turned away patients with other autoimmune diseases, uncontrolled infections, pregnancy or lactation. CDR3 regions of TCR beta were amplified from RNA transcripts. An initial RT-PCR round employing HTBI primers preceded a second-round multiplex PCR. TCRdb used MiXCR to reprocess the multiplex PCR reads, holding one entry per CDR3 protein. The data show some 520,000 distinct CDR3 sequences, 13% to 15% seen once. A word on this clonotype: Its cognate antigen is unknown.

The CDR3 is made up of 15 amino acids. Germline CDR1 is DFQATT and CDR2 is SNEGSKA (reference sequence). V was clipped by 5 bases and J by 2 bases; unmatched bases: 9. Material for sequencing was blood. The sequence was obtained from a woman in her thirties with Graves' ophthalmopathy. The gene calls are TRBV20-1 and TRBJ1-1, with TRBD1 identical over 9 bases. CDR3 residues: CSAYDRGGLNTEAFF. In DNA, the CDR3 is TGCAGTGCTTACGACAGGGGGGGGTTAAACACTGAAGCTTTCTTT.